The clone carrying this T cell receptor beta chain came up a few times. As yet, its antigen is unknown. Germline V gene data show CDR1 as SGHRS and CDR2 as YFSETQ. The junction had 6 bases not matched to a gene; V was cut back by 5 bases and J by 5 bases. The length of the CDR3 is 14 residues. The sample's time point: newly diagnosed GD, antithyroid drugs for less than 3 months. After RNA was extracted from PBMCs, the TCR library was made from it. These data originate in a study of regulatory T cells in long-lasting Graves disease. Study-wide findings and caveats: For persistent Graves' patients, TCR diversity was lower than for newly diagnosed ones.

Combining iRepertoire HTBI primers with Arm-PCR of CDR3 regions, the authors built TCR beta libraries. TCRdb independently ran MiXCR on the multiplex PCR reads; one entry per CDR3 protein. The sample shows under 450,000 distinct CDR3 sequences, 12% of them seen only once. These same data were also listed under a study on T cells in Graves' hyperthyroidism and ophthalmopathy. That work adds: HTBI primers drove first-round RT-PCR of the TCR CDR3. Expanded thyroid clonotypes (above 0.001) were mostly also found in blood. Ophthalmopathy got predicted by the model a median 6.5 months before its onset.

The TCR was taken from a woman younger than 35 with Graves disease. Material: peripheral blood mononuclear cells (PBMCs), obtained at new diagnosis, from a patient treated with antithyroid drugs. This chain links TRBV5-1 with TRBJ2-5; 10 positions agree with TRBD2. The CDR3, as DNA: TGCGCCAGCAGAGCGGGGGGGCCAGGGGAGACCCAGTACTTC. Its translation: CASRAGGPGETQYF. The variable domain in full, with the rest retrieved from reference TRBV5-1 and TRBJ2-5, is KAGVTQTPRYLIKTRGQQVTLSCSPISGHRSVSWYQQTPGQGLQFLFEYFSETQRNKGNFPGRFSGRQFSNSRSEMNVSTLELGDSALYLCASRAGGPGETQYFGPGTRLLVL.